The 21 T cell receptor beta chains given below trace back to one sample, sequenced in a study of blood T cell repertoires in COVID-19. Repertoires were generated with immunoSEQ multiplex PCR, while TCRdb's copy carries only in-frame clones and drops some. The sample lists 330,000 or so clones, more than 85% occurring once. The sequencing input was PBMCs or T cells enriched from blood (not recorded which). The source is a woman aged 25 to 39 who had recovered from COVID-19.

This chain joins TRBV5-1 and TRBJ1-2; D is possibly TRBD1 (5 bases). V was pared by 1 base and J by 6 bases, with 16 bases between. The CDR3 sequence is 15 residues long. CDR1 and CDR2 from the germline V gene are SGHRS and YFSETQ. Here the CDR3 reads CASSLLRAGSDGYTF. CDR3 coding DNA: TGCGCCAGCAGCTTGTTAAGGGCAGGGTCGGATGGCTACACCTTC.

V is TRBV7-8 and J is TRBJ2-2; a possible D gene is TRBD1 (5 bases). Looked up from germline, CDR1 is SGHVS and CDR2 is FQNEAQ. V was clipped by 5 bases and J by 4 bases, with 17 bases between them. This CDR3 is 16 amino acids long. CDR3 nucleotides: TGTGCCAGCAGCCCATTGAGGACACGAGTCACCGGGGAGCTGTTTTTT. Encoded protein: CASSPLRTRVTGELFF. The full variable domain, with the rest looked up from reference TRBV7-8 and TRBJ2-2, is GAGVSQSPRYKVAKRGQDVALRCDPISGHVSLFWYQQALGQGPEFLTYFQNEAQLDKSGLPSDRFFAERPEGSVSTLKIQRTQQEDSAVYLCASSPLRTRVTGELFFGEGSRLTVL.

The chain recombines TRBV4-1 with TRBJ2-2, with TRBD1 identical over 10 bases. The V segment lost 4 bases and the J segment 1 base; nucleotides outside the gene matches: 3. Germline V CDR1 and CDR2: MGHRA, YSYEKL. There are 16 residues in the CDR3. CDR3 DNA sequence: TGCGCCAGCAGCCCACGGACAGGGGGGAACACCGGGGAGCTGTTTTTT. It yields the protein CASSPRTGGNTGELFF.

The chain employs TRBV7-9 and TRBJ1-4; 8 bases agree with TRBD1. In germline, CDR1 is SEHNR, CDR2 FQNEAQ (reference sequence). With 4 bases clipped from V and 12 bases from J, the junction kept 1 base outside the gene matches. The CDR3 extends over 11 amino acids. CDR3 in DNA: TGTGCCAGCAGCTGGGGACAGGAACTGTTTTTT. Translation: CASSWGQELFF.

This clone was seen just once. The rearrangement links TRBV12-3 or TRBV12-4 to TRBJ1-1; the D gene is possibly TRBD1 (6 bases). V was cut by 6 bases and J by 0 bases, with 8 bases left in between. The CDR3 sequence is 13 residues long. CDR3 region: CASSDRMNTEAFF. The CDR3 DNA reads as TGTGCCAGCAGCGACAGGATGAACACTGAAGCTTTCTTT.

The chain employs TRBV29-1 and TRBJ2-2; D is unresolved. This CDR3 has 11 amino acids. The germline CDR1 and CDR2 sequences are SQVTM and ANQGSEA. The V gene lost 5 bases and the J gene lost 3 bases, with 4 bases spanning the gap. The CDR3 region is CSVTYTGELFF. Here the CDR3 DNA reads TGCAGCGTTACTTACACCGGGGAGCTGTTTTTT.

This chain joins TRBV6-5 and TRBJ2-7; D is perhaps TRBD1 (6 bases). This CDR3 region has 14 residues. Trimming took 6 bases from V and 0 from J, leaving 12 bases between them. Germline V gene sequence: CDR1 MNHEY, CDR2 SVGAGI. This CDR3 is CASSPQGSSYEQYF. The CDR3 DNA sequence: TGTGCCAGCAGCCCACAGGGAAGCTCCTACGAGCAGTACTTC.

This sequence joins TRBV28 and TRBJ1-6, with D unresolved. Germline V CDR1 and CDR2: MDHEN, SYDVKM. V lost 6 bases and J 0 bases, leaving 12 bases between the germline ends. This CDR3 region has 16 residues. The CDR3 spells CASRGGKSSYNSPLHF. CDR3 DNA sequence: TGTGCCAGCAGGGGAGGAAAAAGCTCCTATAATTCACCCCTCCACTTT.

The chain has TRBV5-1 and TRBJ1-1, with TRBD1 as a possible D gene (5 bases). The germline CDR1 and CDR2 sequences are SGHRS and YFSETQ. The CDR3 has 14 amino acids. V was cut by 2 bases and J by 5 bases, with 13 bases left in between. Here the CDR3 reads CASSFTQGGTEAFF. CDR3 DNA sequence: TGCGCCAGCAGCTTTACCCAGGGAGGTACTGAAGCTTTCTTT. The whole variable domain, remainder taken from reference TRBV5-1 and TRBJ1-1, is KAGVTQTPRYLIKTRGQQVTLSCSPISGHRSVSWYQQTPGQGLQFLFEYFSETQRNKGNFPGRFSGRQFSNSRSEMNVSTLELGDSALYLCASSFTQGGTEAFFGQGTRLTVV.

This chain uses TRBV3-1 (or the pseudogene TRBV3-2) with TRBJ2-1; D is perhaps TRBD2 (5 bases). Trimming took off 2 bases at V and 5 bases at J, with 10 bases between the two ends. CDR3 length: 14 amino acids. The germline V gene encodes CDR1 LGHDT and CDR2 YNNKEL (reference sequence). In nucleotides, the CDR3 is TGTGCCAGCAGCCAAAGGATGCGGGACAATGAGCAGTTCTTC. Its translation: CASSQRMRDNEQFF.

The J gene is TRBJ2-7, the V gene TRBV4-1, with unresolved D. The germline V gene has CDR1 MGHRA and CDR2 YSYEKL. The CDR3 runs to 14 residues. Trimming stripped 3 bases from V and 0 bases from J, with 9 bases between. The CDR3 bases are TGCGCCAGCAGCCAGGTAGAGAGCTCCTACGAGCAGTACTTC. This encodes CASSQVESSYEQYF.

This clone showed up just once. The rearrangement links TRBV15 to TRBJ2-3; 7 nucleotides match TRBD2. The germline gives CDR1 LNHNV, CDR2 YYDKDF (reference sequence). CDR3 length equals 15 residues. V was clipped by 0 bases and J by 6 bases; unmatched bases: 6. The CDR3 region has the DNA TGTGCCACCAGCAGAGAAGCGGGACTCACGGATACGCAGTATTTT. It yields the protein CATSREAGLTDTQYF. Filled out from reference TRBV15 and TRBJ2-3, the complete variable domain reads DAMVIQNPRYQVTQFGKPVTLSCSQTLNHNVMYWYQQKSSQAPKLLFHYYDKDFNNEADTPDNFQSRRPNTSFCFLDIRSPGLGDTAMYLCATSREAGLTDTQYFGPGTRLTVL.

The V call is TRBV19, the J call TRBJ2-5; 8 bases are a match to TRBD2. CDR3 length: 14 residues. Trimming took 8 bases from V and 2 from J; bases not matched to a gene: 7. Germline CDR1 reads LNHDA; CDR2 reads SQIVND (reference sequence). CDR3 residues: CASRRSGGQETQYF. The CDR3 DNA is TGTGCCAGTCGAAGGTCGGGGGGGCAAGAGACCCAGTACTTC.

This CDR3 is CASSLGASGYTDTQYF. In nucleotides, the CDR3 is TGTGCCAGCAGTTTAGGGGCTAGCGGATACACAGATACGCAGTATTTT. The chain is built from TRBV27 and TRBJ2-3, with 7 positions matching TRBD2. The CDR3 contains 16 residues. Germline-derived CDR1 and CDR2 are MNHEY and SMNVEV (reference sequence). J gave up 2 bases and V 2 bases, and 7 bases lay outside the gene matches.

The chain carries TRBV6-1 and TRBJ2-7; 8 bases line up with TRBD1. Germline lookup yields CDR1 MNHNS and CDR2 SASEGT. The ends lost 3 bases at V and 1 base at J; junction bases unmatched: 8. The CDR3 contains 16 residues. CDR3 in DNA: TGTGCCAGCAGTGACAGTAGCACAGGGGGTTCCTACGAGCAGTACTTC. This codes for CASSDSSTGGSYEQYF.

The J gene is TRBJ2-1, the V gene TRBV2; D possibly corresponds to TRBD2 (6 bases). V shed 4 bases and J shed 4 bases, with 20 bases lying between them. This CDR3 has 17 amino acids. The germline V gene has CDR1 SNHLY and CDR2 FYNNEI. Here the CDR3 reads CASSGGAGTETYNEQFF. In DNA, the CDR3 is TGTGCCAGCAGTGGAGGGGCCGGGACTGAGACTTACAATGAGCAGTTCTTC.

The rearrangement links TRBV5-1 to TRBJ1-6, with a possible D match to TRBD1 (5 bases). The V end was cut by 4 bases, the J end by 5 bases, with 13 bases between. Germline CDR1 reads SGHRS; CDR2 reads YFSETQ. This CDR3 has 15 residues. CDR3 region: CASSLSMTDNSPLHF. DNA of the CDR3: TGCGCCAGCAGCCTCTCAATGACAGATAATTCACCCCTCCACTTT.

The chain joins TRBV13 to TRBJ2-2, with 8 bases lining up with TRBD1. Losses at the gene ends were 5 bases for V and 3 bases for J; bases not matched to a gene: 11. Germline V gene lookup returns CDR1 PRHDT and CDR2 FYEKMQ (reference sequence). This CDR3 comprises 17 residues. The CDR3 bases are TGTGCCAGCAGCGAGTCCGGACAGGGCGAGTACACCGGGGAGCTGTTTTTT. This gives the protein CASSESGQGEYTGELFF.

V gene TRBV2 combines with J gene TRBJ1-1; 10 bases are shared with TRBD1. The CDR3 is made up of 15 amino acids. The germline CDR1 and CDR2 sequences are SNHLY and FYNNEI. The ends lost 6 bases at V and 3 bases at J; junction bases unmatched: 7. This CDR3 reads CASSQPGTGDTEAFF. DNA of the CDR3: TGTGCCAGCAGCCAGCCGGGGACAGGGGACACTGAAGCTTTCTTT.

The CDR3 coding sequence is TGTGCCAGCAGCTTAGGGCTACTTGGGGCTGATACGCAGTATTTT. Its protein is CASSLGLLGADTQYF. This chain uses TRBV7-2 with TRBJ2-3, with D possibly matching TRBD1 (5 bases). CDR3 length equals 15 residues. CDR1 SGHTA and CDR2 FQGNSA come from the germline V gene. V dropped 1 base and J dropped 6 bases, with 14 bases sitting between them.

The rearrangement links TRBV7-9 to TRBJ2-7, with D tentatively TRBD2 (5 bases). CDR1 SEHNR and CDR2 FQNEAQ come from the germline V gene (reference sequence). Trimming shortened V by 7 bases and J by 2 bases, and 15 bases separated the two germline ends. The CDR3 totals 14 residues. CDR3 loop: CASNPRAGPYEQYF. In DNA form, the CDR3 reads TGTGCCAGCAACCCCCGGGCGGGTCCCTACGAGCAGTACTTC.